This T cell receptor beta chain was sequenced during a study of Ad26.COV2.S vaccination and SARS-CoV-2 variants. Whole-study context: The donor participated in the COV1001 trial, in its Ad26.COV2.S arm. Administration of Ad26.COV2.S was intramuscular, either once or twice 56 days apart.

The data were produced by immunoSEQ multiplex PCR, yet TCRdb's version contains in-frame clones alone and is incomplete. The sample has approximately 350,000 clones, roughly 84% seen once; the top ten hold 3.4%. Stated treatment: roughly 20 received Ad26.COV2.S at low or high dose, single or two shots; roughly five received placebo; per-sample allocation not given. The investigators took samples on day 63 after the first vaccine or placebo injection. Looked up from germline, CDR1 is LNHDA and CDR2 is SQIVND (reference sequence). Trimming removed 7 bases from V and 9 bases from J, with 19 bases in between. This CDR3 is built from 14 residues.

This chain uses TRBV19 with TRBJ2-1; the D is unclear. This clonotype originated in a person between 18 and 60 years old who received the Ad26.COV2.S COVID-19 vaccine or a placebo. Sequenced material: peripheral blood, taken in a trial of Ad26.COV2.S vaccine versus placebo. The CDR3 nucleotides are TGTGCCAGTAACCCGCGCGAAATCAAGGTTGAGCAGTTCTTC. Protein: CASNPREIKVEQFF.